Shown below are 20 T cell receptor beta chains from a single sample sequenced in a study of identical twins (dated by TCRdb to the mid-2010s). The receptor library was made with 5' RACE. Sequencing took place on an Illumina HiSeq 2000. TCRdb ran its own pipeline on the public reads, namely fastp trimming at Q25 and MiXCR clone calling, and kept in-frame beta chains. Each CDR3 protein appears once, grouped with its most common genes and DNA. The sample data list 700,000 to 950,000 distinct CDR3 sequences, and roughly an eighth of these were observed just once. The top ten clonotypes cover around 1.6% of the sample. Another study also made use of these data, one on yellow fever vaccine responses in identical twins.

The specimen was PBMCs. The receptor set was obtained from a woman aged 18 to 35 in good health.

The chain links TRBV7-8 to TRBJ2-1; TRBD2 aligns across 11 bases. CDR1 and CDR2 from the germline V gene are SGHVS and FQNEAQ. This CDR3 is built from 19 residues. The J segment lost 0 bases and the V segment lost 1 base, leaving 8 bases of the junction unmatched. The CDR3 DNA is TGTGCCAGCAGCTTAGAGCGGGGACTAGCGGATACCTCCTACAATGAGCAGTTCTTC. Translating it yields CASSLERGLADTSYNEQFF.

This chain's CDR3 is CASSPQGLKPNTEAFF. For the CDR3, the DNA is TGTGCCAGCTCACCACAGGGGCTGAAGCCGAACACTGAAGCTTTCTTT. The chain is built from TRBV18 and TRBJ1-1, with D possibly being TRBD1 (5 bases). CDR1 is KGHSH, CDR2 LQKENI, per germline. The V and J ends lost 1 base and 1 base respectively, with 13 bases between them. This CDR3 region has 16 residues.

This clonotype appeared a few times. The J gene is TRBJ1-5, the V gene TRBV12-3 or TRBV12-4; D possibly corresponds to TRBD1 (6 bases). The CDR3 is made up of 15 amino acids. V lost 1 base, J lost 3 bases, and 10 bases lay in between. The CDR3 sequence: CASSLGTAVNQPQHF. The CDR3, as DNA: TGTGCCAGCAGTTTAGGGACAGCCGTCAATCAGCCCCAGCATTTT.

This clonotype has just a few counts. V gene TRBV3-1 combines with J gene TRBJ2-3; 9 bases agree with TRBD2. V trimming: 5 bases; J trimming: 1 base; junction bases outside the gene matches: 7. CDR1 is LGHDT, CDR2 YNNKEL, per germline (reference sequence). This CDR3 region has 16 residues. The CDR3 DNA reads as TGTGCCAGCAGCAAGATAGCGGGGGACGGCACAGATACGCAGTATTTT. This translates into CASSKIAGDGTDTQYF.

This chain joins TRBV19 and TRBJ1-5, with 7 nucleotides matching TRBD1. Germline values: CDR1 LNHDA, CDR2 SQIVND (reference sequence). With V trimmed by 7 bases and J by 7 bases, 7 bases remained unmatched. The CDR3 consists of 13 residues. CDR3 in amino acids: CASTNRGGQPQHF. CDR3 DNA: TGTGCCAGTACCAACAGGGGCGGACAGCCCCAGCATTTT.

CDR3 sequence: CASSWAEAGELFF. Here the CDR3 DNA reads TGTGCCAGCAGCTGGGCAGAGGCCGGGGAGCTGTTTTTT. The rearrangement uses TRBV3-1 and TRBJ2-2; D call uncertain. Per germline, CDR1 LGHDT and CDR2 YNNKEL (reference sequence). Trimming took 5 bases from V and 6 from J, leaving 10 bases between them. CDR3 length: 13 amino acids.

This clonotype was counted only a few times. This chain connects TRBV15 to TRBJ2-3; D may be TRBD2 (6 bases). The CDR3 has 15 residues. Trimming removed 1 base from V and 1 base from J, with 9 bases in between. Germline CDR1 and CDR2: LNHNV and YYDKDF (reference sequence). The CDR3 reads CATSRGGVGTDTQYF. The DNA for the CDR3 is TGTGCCACCAGCAGAGGGGGGGTTGGCACAGATACGCAGTATTTT.

This clonotype was seen at least ten times. The chain is built from TRBV6-5 and TRBJ2-2, with D hard to call. Germline V CDR1 and CDR2: MNHEY, SVGAGI. V was clipped by 3 bases and J by 3 bases, with 5 bases between them. The CDR3 runs to 13 residues. This chain's CDR3 is CASSYVDTGELFF. In nucleotides, the CDR3 is TGTGCCAGCAGTTATGTGGACACCGGGGAGCTGTTTTTT.

The table lists this clonotype with many counts. The rearrangement joins TRBV7-9 to TRBJ2-3, with D perhaps TRBD2 (6 bases). Germline assignment: CDR1 SEHNR and CDR2 FQNEAQ (reference sequence). V lost 4 bases to trimming and J lost 0 bases, with 11 bases between them. The CDR3 loop spans 15 amino acids. DNA of the CDR3: TGTGCCAGCAGCTATGCGGGGTATAGCACAGATACGCAGTATTTT. This sequence encodes CASSYAGYSTDTQYF.

This clonotype came up a few times. A read error may produce the germline difference seen at one junction end. CDR3 region: CASTLGDPGELFF. Written as DNA, the CDR3 is TGTGCCAGCACCTTGGGGGATCCCGGGGAGCTGTTTTTT. This chain joins TRBV5-6 and TRBJ2-2, with D perhaps assigned TRBD1 or TRBD2 (5 bases each). The germline V gene encodes CDR1 SGHDT and CDR2 YYEEEE. The CDR3 runs 13 residues.

The rearrangement uses TRBV4-1 and TRBJ1-1; weak D call: TRBD1 (5 bases). CDR3 length: 16 amino acids. The ends were cut back, 3 bases at V and 2 bases at J, with 16 bases in the middle. In germline, CDR1 is MGHRA, CDR2 YSYEKL. The CDR3 nucleotides are TGCGCCAGCAGCCATCACCCATCTGGGGCCAACACTGAAGCTTTCTTT. Translating it yields CASSHHPSGANTEAFF.

The rearrangement uses TRBV5-6 and TRBJ2-2; tentative D call: TRBD1 (6 bases). The germline CDR1 and CDR2 sequences are SGHDT and YYEEEE. V lost 2 bases and J 8 bases, leaving 16 bases between the germline ends. The CDR3 extends over 15 amino acids. The CDR3 DNA sequence: TGTGCCAGCAGCTTCGATGGGGGCGCGGCTGGGGAGCTGTTTTTT. This encodes CASSFDGGAAGELFF.

This clonotype has ten or more counts. V is TRBV10-3 and J is TRBJ2-7; TRBD2 matches 9 bases. V lost 4 bases and J lost 4; bases outside the gene matches: 5. Germline CDR1 and CDR2: ENHRY and SYGVKD. CDR3 length: 14 residues. The CDR3 sequence: CAISAPSGEYEQYV. DNA for the CDR3: TGTGCCATCAGTGCCCCTAGCGGGGAATACGAGCAGTACGTC.

This clonotype has more than one count but fewer than ten. The chain links TRBV12-3 or TRBV12-4 to TRBJ2-2, with TRBD2 matching over 10 bases. The length of the CDR3 is 17 residues. The ends lost 2 bases at V and 7 bases at J; junction bases unmatched: 10. CDR3 region: CASSLFPSGRMGGELFF. The CDR3 DNA sequence: TGTGCCAGCAGTTTATTTCCTAGCGGGAGAATGGGCGGGGAGCTGTTTTTT.

This clonotype came up a few times. V usage is TRBV20-1 and J usage is TRBJ1-1, with D possibly being TRBD1 (6 bases). In germline, CDR1 is DFQATT, CDR2 SNEGSKA (reference sequence). The CDR3 is made up of 14 amino acids. V lost 7 bases and J 0 bases, leaving 15 bases between the germline ends. The CDR3 DNA is TGCAGTGTTAGGAAAGGACAGATGAACACTGAAGCTTTCTTT. Residues: CSVRKGQMNTEAFF.

In this sample, this clonotype turned up a few times. This rearrangement joins TRBV18 to TRBJ2-7, with 10 bases lining up with TRBD1. The CDR3 extends over 16 amino acids. Per the germline V gene, CDR1 is KGHSH and CDR2 is LQKENI. The J segment lost 0 bases and the V segment lost 0 bases, leaving 2 bases of the junction unmatched. Written as DNA, the CDR3 is TGTGCCAGCTCACCACCGGGACAGGGGTCCTCCTACGAGCAGTACTTC. Translated, it gives CASSPPGQGSSYEQYF. Looking up the rest from reference TRBV18 and TRBJ2-7 gives the full variable domain: NAGVMQNPRHLVRRRGQEARLRCSPMKGHSHVYWYRQLPEEGLKFMVYLQKENIIDESGMPKERFSAEFPKEGPSILRIQQVVRGDSAAYFCASSPPGQGSSYEQYFGPGTRLTVT.

This clonotype came up a few times. This chain joins TRBV29-1 and TRBJ1-1, with 7 bases that match TRBD1. V lost 7 bases, J lost 1 base, and 6 bases stayed unmatched. The CDR3 spans 13 residues. The germline V gene has CDR1 SQVTM and CDR2 ANQGSEA. The CDR3 sequence is CSARQGGNTEAFF. The CDR3 DNA sequence: TGCAGCGCCCGACAGGGAGGGAACACTGAAGCTTTCTTT.

The V and J genes are TRBV7-9 and TRBJ1-2, with D perhaps matching TRBD1 (5 bases). The CDR3 contains 15 residues. With 2 bases removed from V and 3 bases from J, the gap between germline ends came to 13 bases. Germline V gives CDR1 SEHNR, CDR2 FQNEAQ (reference sequence). The CDR3 region has the DNA TGTGCCAGCAGCTTAATACAGGCCACCGACTATGGCTACACCTTC. Amino acid sequence: CASSLIQATDYGYTF.

The rearrangement joins TRBV20-1 to TRBJ1-3, with TRBD1 as a possible D gene (5 bases). There are 13 residues in the CDR3. Germline CDR1 and CDR2: DFQATT and SNEGSKA (reference sequence). V was cut by 5 bases and J by 3 bases, with 11 bases left in between. The DNA of the CDR3 is TGCAGTGCTGCTGGGCAGGGTGGAAACACCATATATTTT. Protein: CSAAGQGGNTIYF.

This clonotype was found a few times. The chain employs TRBV5-1 and TRBJ2-7; 11 positions agree with TRBD2. Germline CDR1 SGHRS, CDR2 YFSETQ. The CDR3 is 16 residues long. Trimming at V came to 3 bases and at J to 0 bases, leaving 5 bases not matched to a gene. Here the CDR3 DNA reads TGCGCCAGCAGCTCGACTAGCGGGATAAGCTCCTACGAGCAGTACTTC. Protein sequence: CASSSTSGISSYEQYF.